This TCR beta chain was obtained from a study of persistence of HIV-infected CD4 T cells. In this sample, this clone turned up a few times. Its antigen is unknown. The immunoSEQ assay was version 4, run in survey mode. The assay was immunoSEQ multiplex PCR, and TCRdb's table has in-frame clones only and misses some. The table has just over 40,000 clones, 78% seen once. Germline V gene data show CDR1 as SGHTA and CDR2 as FQGNSA. This CDR3 contains 16 residues. Trimming took 0 bases from V and 7 from J; bases not matched to a gene: 6. The study, taken as a whole, reports: Degenerate expanded CDR3beta sequences were enriched among CMV- and Gag-responding cells.

Overlapping HIV-1 Gag 15-mer peptides at approximately 1 ug per peptide per mL were used. CD40L-negative CD69-negative CD45RO-high memory CD4+ T cells were sorted as populations depleted of antigen-responding cells. For at least 4 years, plasma HIV-1 RNA was undetectable (<50 copies/mL). The sample here was CD4+ T cells sorted from PBMCs after approximately 19-hour stimulation, taken from a patient who received antiretroviral therapy. The genes are TRBV7-2 and TRBJ1-6, with TRBD1 matching 7 bases. The source of this sequence is an adult man with HIV who was CMV-seropositive. Here the CDR3 reads CASSLARLGQNSPLHF. The CDR3 nucleotides read TGTGCCAGCAGCTTAGCCCGTCTGGGACAGAATTCACCCCTCCACTTT. The whole variable domain, remainder taken from reference TRBV7-2 and TRBJ1-6, is GAGVSQSPSNKVTEKGKDVELRCDPISGHTALYWYRQSLGQGLEFLIYFQGNSAPDKSGLPSDRFSAERTGGSVSTLTIQRTQQEDSAVYLCASSLARLGQNSPLHFGNGTRLTVT.